This T cell receptor (beta chain) emerged from a study of blood T cell repertoires in COVID-19. Overall study context: Samples taken during acute and convalescent COVID-19 were collected in the United States, Italy and Spain. Sources were T cells, B-cell-depleted T cells, or PBMCs; the material itself was cDNA or gDNA.

Generated by immunoSEQ multiplex PCR, the TCRdb table keeps only in-frame clones and is missing some. The sample consists of around 230,000 clones, 80% to 90% of them appearing once. The sequence derives from a man aged 35 to 55 who had recovered from COVID-19. Sequenced material: peripheral blood.

The CDR3 loop is CASSESTATGYTF. The CDR3, as DNA: TGTGCCAGCAGTGAATCCACAGCTACTGGCTACACCTTC. This chain uses TRBV25-1 with TRBJ1-2; D not certain. Trimming took 1 base from V and 7 from J, leaving 10 bases between them. CDR1 and CDR2 from the germline V gene are MGHDK and SYGVNS. The length of the CDR3 is 13 residues.